The clone carrying this T cell receptor beta chain came up a few times. The antigen is not known. The data belong to a study of beta chain features in type 1 diabetes. Germline lookup yields CDR1 MNHEY and CDR2 SMNVEV (reference sequence). The CDR3 is made up of 16 amino acids. The germline V and J ends were trimmed by 3 bases and 7 bases, with 18 bases remaining between them. Whole-study results and caveats: Significant though moderate, a shortening of TCRB CDR3s appeared in all four CD4+ subsets of Type 1 diabetes patients.

The authors reverse transcribed all of the isolated RNA, so sequencing captured expressed TCRB transcripts. The method was immunoSEQ multiplex PCR; TCRdb's version includes in-frame clones alone and lacks a portion of them. The sample lists 300,000 to 450,000 clones, 8.5% to 10% seen once, with around 0.66% in the top ten. The sequence came from a man aged 25-40 years with type 1 diabetes. The chain joins TRBV27 to TRBJ1-4; D is possibly TRBD1 (5 bases). Sequencing was performed on central memory CD4+ T cells from blood. The CDR3 nucleotides are TGTGCCAGCAGTTTCGGGGGGTCGGCGTTTCGTGAAAAACTGTTTTTT. Its translation is CASSFGGSAFREKLFF.